The T cell receptor (beta chain) described here comes from a study of T cells in Graves' hyperthyroidism and ophthalmopathy. About the research overall: At the time of initial diagnosis and before any treatment, peripheral blood was collected.

Amplified regions were TCR beta CDR3 sequences from RNA transcripts. Initially, a first-round RT-PCR of the TCR CDR3 employed the HTBI primer set. TCRdb re-called the multiplex PCR reads with MiXCR, one entry per CDR3 protein. The table lists roughly 580,000 distinct CDR3 sequences, about 15% of them singletons. The study's findings and limits: Model-based prediction identified ophthalmopathy a median roughly 6.1 months prior to its onset.

Exclusion of a patient resulted from uncontrolled infection, other autoimmune disease, pregnancy or lactation. Source material for PBMCs was roughly 10 ml fresh peripheral blood. The count of this clonotype is one. Its antigen is unknown. V lost 1 base, J lost 7 bases, and 7 bases lay in between. CDR3 length: 12 residues. Germline lookup yields CDR1 SGHTA and CDR2 FQGNSA. The sequence was collected from a woman aged 25 to 39 with Graves' hyperthyroidism that later progressed to Graves' ophthalmopathy. The gene calls are TRBV7-2 and TRBJ1-1; D is possibly TRBD1 (5 bases). Material for sequencing was blood. For the CDR3, the DNA is TGTGCCAGCAGCTTAGTACAGGTTGAAGCTTTCTTT. Translated, it gives CASSLVQVEAFF.